This T cell receptor (beta chain) was identified in a study of blood T cell repertoires in COVID-19. Study-wide context: T cells, B-cell-depleted T cells, or PBMCs provided the cDNA or gDNA that served as material.

Profiling relied on immunoSEQ multiplex PCR, and the TCRdb table lists in-frame clones only, not all of them. Of tens of thousands of clones listed, around 88% are singletons. V shed 0 bases and J shed 0 bases, with 9 bases lying between them. CDR1 is KGHSH and CDR2 is LQKENI in the germline V gene. The CDR3 is 16 residues long. The receptor was isolated from a human donor in a cohort sampled during active COVID-19. The chain links TRBV18 to TRBJ2-4, with a possible D match to TRBD2 (5 bases). Sequenced: peripheral blood. DNA of the CDR3: TGTGCCAGCTCACCACCGATAGAGGGAGCCAAAAACATTCAGTACTTC. Residues: CASSPPIEGAKNIQYF.